Listed here is a single T cell receptor beta chain. The antigen remains unidentified. PCR involved 60 Vbeta and 13 Jbeta primers. Original processing notes: Per a later analysis, the number of unique TCR beta chains was roughly 83 million, of which about 10 million were shared. Measured with immunoSEQ multiplex PCR; TCRdb has only the in-frame clones, and not every one. That table gives V, J and clone size, and the DNA gave D and trimming. The table shows 150,000 to 200,000 clones, with roughly 79% occurring only once. V dropped 0 bases and J dropped 5; count of bases not matched to a gene: 6. The CDR3 loop spans 16 amino acids. From germline, CDR1 is SNHLY and CDR2 FYNNEI. The entry originates in a study of cytomegalovirus exposure and HLA in healthy donors. In the study overall: Among the 398 genotyped donors, just over 80% were placed in the Caucasian-associated ancestry cluster.

General study points: Most likely, a cluster of highly shared sequence variants arose as a sequencing artifact. Overall, approximately 150 TCR beta chains were annotated as cytomegalovirus-associated.

The V gene is TRBV2, the J gene TRBJ1-4; 7 nucleotides match TRBD1. The sample was PBMCs. The receptor was isolated from a man aged 50 to 60 in good health and CMV-seropositive. The CDR3 is CASSEARAGGNEKLFF. The CDR3 DNA follows: TGTGCCAGCAGTGAAGCGCGCGCAGGGGGAAATGAAAAACTGTTTTTT.